The 30 T cell receptor beta chains presented below share a single source sample, sequenced in a study of blood T cell repertoires in COVID-19. Repertoires were generated with immunoSEQ multiplex PCR, while TCRdb's copy carries only in-frame clones and drops some. The sample records under 95,000 clones, 65% to 90% being singletons. The specimen was peripheral blood. The receptors come from a man between 50 and 59 years old with COVID-19, enrolled during active disease.

V and J are TRBV6-5 and TRBJ1-3, with no clear D. V was pared by 2 bases and J by 0 bases, with 8 bases between. Germline CDR1 and CDR2: MNHEY and SVGAGI. The length of the CDR3 is 15 residues. The CDR3 DNA reads TGTGCCAGCAGTTACGGCGGGTCCTCTGGAAACACCATATATTTT. Its protein is CASSYGGSSGNTIYF.

There are a few counts of this clone. The rearrangement joins TRBV19 to TRBJ2-5, with TRBD2 matching 11 bases. There are 15 residues in the CDR3. The germline CDR1 and CDR2 sequences are LNHDA and SQIVND (reference sequence). Germline trimming cut 1 base from V and 4 bases from J; bases unmatched to any gene: 2. CDR3 in amino acids: CASSIGLAGTETQYF. The CDR3 bases are TGTGCCAGTAGTATAGGACTAGCGGGAACAGAGACCCAGTACTTC.

The chain has TRBV14 and TRBJ2-5, with 12 bases fitting TRBD2. Germline CDR1 reads SGHDN; CDR2 reads FVKESK. V dropped 2 bases and J dropped 4; count of bases not matched to a gene: 2. The CDR3 totals 15 residues. The CDR3, as DNA: TGTGCCAGCAGCCAAATACTAGCGGGGGGAGAGACCCAGTACTTC. Encoded protein: CASSQILAGGETQYF.

The rearrangement uses TRBV7-3 and TRBJ2-4; TRBD1 agrees at 10 bases. The CDR3 is 16 residues long. V lost 2 bases, J lost 7 bases, and 8 bases stayed unmatched. Germline assignment: CDR1 SGHTA and CDR2 FQGTGA. The chain's CDR3 is CASSLGPGQGGNIQYF. The CDR3 DNA reads TGTGCCAGCAGCTTAGGGCCTGGACAGGGGGGTAACATTCAGTACTTC.

The chain has TRBV4-1 and TRBJ2-7; D perhaps matches TRBD2 (5 bases). V lost 0 bases, J lost 2 bases, and 8 bases lay in between. The germline gives CDR1 MGHRA, CDR2 YSYEKL. The CDR3 consists of 14 residues. For the CDR3, the DNA is TGCGCCAGCAGCCAAGACCCGAGGGCCTACGAGCAGTACTTC. Protein: CASSQDPRAYEQYF.

The CDR3 DNA sequence: TGTGCCAGCAGTTCGGGACTCGTAAACACCGGGGAGCTGTTTTTT. Translation gives CASSSGLVNTGELFF. This chain connects TRBV28 to TRBJ2-2, with D perhaps matching TRBD2 (6 bases). Per the germline V gene, CDR1 is MDHEN and CDR2 is SYDVKM. The CDR3 sequence is 15 residues long. The ends were cut back, 4 bases at V and 2 bases at J, with 11 bases in the middle.

The chain employs TRBV5-1 and TRBJ1-2, with a possible D match to TRBD1 (6 bases). V lost 2 bases and J lost 8, with 16 bases in between. This CDR3 is built from 14 residues. Germline lookup yields CDR1 SGHRS and CDR2 YFSETQ. CDR3 DNA sequence: TGCGCCAGCAGCTTCGAGGGCAGGGGAATCGGCTACACCTTC. It yields the protein CASSFEGRGIGYTF.

The chain combines TRBV11-2 with TRBJ1-2; 10 bases are shared with TRBD1. Looked up from germline, CDR1 is SGHAT and CDR2 is FQNNGV. CDR3 size: 13 residues. With 2 bases clipped from V and 7 bases from J, the junction kept 1 base outside the gene matches. The CDR3 region has the DNA TGTGCCAGCAGCTTACGGGACAGGGGTGGCTACACCTTC. Residues: CASSLRDRGGYTF.

This chain links TRBV6-2 or TRBV6-3 with TRBJ1-6; 10 nucleotides agree with TRBD1. CDR3 length equals 16 residues. V trimming: 6 bases; J trimming: 9 bases; junction bases outside the gene matches: 11. From germline, CDR1 is MNHEY and CDR2 SVGEGT. The CDR3 here is CASSLTGQGVSSPLHF. CDR3 coding DNA: TGTGCCAGCAGCCTTACCGGACAGGGGGTGAGTTCACCCCTCCACTTT.

This clone was seen only once. The CDR3 reads CASTEQGGGTEAFF. CDR3 bases: TGTGCCAGTACAGAACAGGGTGGTGGCACTGAAGCTTTCTTT. The chain has TRBV19 and TRBJ1-1; possibly TRBD1 for D (6 bases). Trimming removed 7 bases at V and 4 bases at J, with 16 bases between. CDR1 and CDR2 (germline): LNHDA, SQIVND (reference sequence). The CDR3 length is 14 residues.

The rearrangement uses TRBV4-2 and TRBJ2-7, with 8 bases lining up with TRBD1. This CDR3 spans 12 amino acids. Trimming took 4 bases from V and 8 from J; bases not matched to a gene: 4. Per germline, CDR1 LGHNA and CDR2 YNFKEQ. The CDR3 sequence: CASSLGQGKQYF. The DNA for the CDR3 is TGTGCCAGCAGCCTAGGACAGGGTAAGCAGTACTTC.

The chain carries TRBV6-6 and TRBJ1-1, with TRBD1 matching over 9 bases. This CDR3 is 18 amino acids long. The germline V gene has CDR1 MNHNY and CDR2 SVGAGI (reference sequence). V trimming: 5 bases; J trimming: 0 bases; junction bases outside the gene matches: 13. The CDR3 loop reads CASSLRLTGGSLNTEAFF. The CDR3 DNA reads as TGTGCCAGCAGTCTCCGCCTTACAGGGGGCTCCCTGAACACTGAAGCTTTCTTT.

V is TRBV6-1 and J is TRBJ1-1, with TRBD1 matching over 10 bases. Trimming removed 3 bases from V and 9 bases from J; junction bases left unmatched: 13. The CDR3 is 16 residues long. Germline assignment: CDR1 MNHNS and CDR2 SASEGT. DNA of the CDR3: TGTGCCAGCAGTGATCTCGGGACAGGGGAAATCGGCAAAGCTTTCTTT. Translating it yields CASSDLGTGEIGKAFF.

The chain uses TRBV2 and TRBJ2-1, with D uncertain. V was cut by 3 bases and J by 7 bases, with 10 bases left in between. The length of the CDR3 is 13 residues. The V gene's germline CDR1 is SNHLY and CDR2 FYNNEI. CDR3 amino acids: CASSEVSFNEQFF. The CDR3 DNA is TGTGCCAGCAGTGAGGTTAGCTTTAATGAGCAGTTCTTC.

The chain has TRBV6-6 and TRBJ1-4, with D perhaps TRBD1 (5 bases). Germline V gene sequence: CDR1 MNHNY, CDR2 SVGAGI (reference sequence). V was trimmed by 6 bases and J by 5 bases, leaving 13 bases between them. The CDR3 totals 14 residues. The CDR3 region is CASRAPEGNEKLFF. CDR3 in DNA: TGTGCCAGCAGGGCCCCGGAGGGGAATGAAAAACTGTTTTTT.

This clone was seen once. This chain connects TRBV2 to TRBJ1-6, with D perhaps matching TRBD1 (6 bases). This CDR3 is 15 amino acids long. Trimming shortened V by 2 bases and J by 6 bases, and 11 bases separated the two germline ends. Germline CDR1 is SNHLY and CDR2 is FYNNEI. CDR3 DNA sequence: TGTGCCAGCAGTGAACAGGGGATTGGTAATTCACCCCTCCACTTT. This codes for CASSEQGIGNSPLHF.

The rearrangement uses TRBV9 and TRBJ2-7; D possibly corresponds to TRBD2 (5 bases). Germline assignment: CDR1 SGDLS and CDR2 YYNGEE. The V end lost 1 base, the J end lost 2 bases, and 10 bases lay between the germline ends. This CDR3 is 14 amino acids long. CDR3: CASSVNSGPYEQYF. Here the CDR3 DNA reads TGTGCCAGCAGCGTAAACAGCGGCCCCTACGAGCAGTACTTC.

The chain links TRBV28 to TRBJ2-7; TRBD1 is a possible D gene (6 bases). The ends were cut back, 5 bases at V and 2 bases at J, with 10 bases in the middle. Per the germline V gene, CDR1 is MDHEN and CDR2 is SYDVKM. CDR3 length equals 13 residues. CDR3 coding DNA: TGTGCCAGCAGTCTAAGGACAGCCTACGAGCAGTACTTC. Translating it yields CASSLRTAYEQYF.

This chain connects TRBV30 to TRBJ1-2; TRBD1 matches 8 bases. V lost 1 base, J lost 4 bases, and 5 bases stayed unmatched. The germline V gene encodes CDR1 GTSNPN and CDR2 SVGIG (reference sequence). This CDR3 is 14 amino acids long. The CDR3, as DNA: TGTGCCTGGAGTGACAGGGGGAAGGGCTATGGCTACACCTTC. Protein product: CAWSDRGKGYGYTF.

This chain links TRBV5-1 with TRBJ1-1; 7 bases fit TRBD1. Germline V gives CDR1 SGHRS, CDR2 YFSETQ. V gave up 4 bases and J gave up 3 bases; unmatched junction bases: 6. The length of the CDR3 is 14 residues. Here the CDR3 reads CASSATGPDTEAFF. CDR3 sequence (DNA): TGCGCCAGCAGCGCGACAGGGCCCGACACTGAAGCTTTCTTT. The complete variable domain, with remaining parts taken from reference TRBV5-1 and TRBJ1-1, reads KAGVTQTPRYLIKTRGQQVTLSCSPISGHRSVSWYQQTPGQGLQFLFEYFSETQRNKGNFPGRFSGRQFSNSRSEMNVSTLELGDSALYLCASSATGPDTEAFFGQGTRLTVV.

This clone showed up just a few times. This sequence joins TRBV25-1 and TRBJ1-6, with D uncertain. This CDR3 contains 14 residues. V lost 7 bases, J lost 5 bases, and 12 bases lay in between. Germline V gene sequence: CDR1 MGHDK, CDR2 SYGVNS. The CDR3 DNA is TGTGCCAGCACGCCGGTTGGTGATAATTCACCCCTCCACTTT. Protein sequence: CASTPVGDNSPLHF.

This clone was recorded only once. The chain couples TRBV9 to TRBJ2-5; TRBD2 might be the D (6 bases). The germline gives CDR1 SGDLS, CDR2 YYNGEE. This CDR3 comprises 14 residues. Trimming took 4 bases from V and 5 from J, leaving 15 bases between them. Here the CDR3 reads CASSSSTGSETQYF. In DNA form, the CDR3 reads TGTGCCAGCAGCTCCTCTACCGGGAGTGAGACCCAGTACTTC. Full variable domain (missing parts from reference TRBV9 and TRBJ2-5): DSGVTQTPKHLITATGQRVTLRCSPRSGDLSVYWYQQSLDQGLQFLIQYYNGEERAKGNILERFSAQQFPDLHSELNLSSLELGDSALYFCASSSSTGSETQYFGPGTRLLVL.

The rearrangement links TRBV7-8 to TRBJ2-7; TRBD2 matches at 13 bases. V dropped 0 bases and J dropped 2; count of bases not matched to a gene: 7. From germline, CDR1 is SGHVS and CDR2 FQNEAQ. CDR3 length equals 18 residues. CDR3 sequence reads: CASSLAGTSGKIAYEQYF. CDR3 nucleotides: TGTGCCAGCAGCTTAGCCGGGACTAGCGGGAAAATAGCCTACGAGCAGTACTTC.

The CDR3: CSASLGGGYNEQFF. DNA of the CDR3: TGCAGTGCTAGTCTTGGAGGCGGCTACAATGAGCAGTTCTTC. This rearrangement joins TRBV20-1 to TRBJ2-1; tentative D call: TRBD2 (5 bases). Germline-derived CDR1 and CDR2 are DFQATT and SNEGSKA (reference sequence). The CDR3 has 14 amino acids. Trimming removed 3 bases from V and 3 bases from J, with 12 bases in between.

The chain carries TRBV4-3 and TRBJ1-5, with D possibly being TRBD1 (5 bases). CDR1 is LGHNA and CDR2 is YSLEER in the germline V gene. Trimming removed 3 bases from V and 8 bases from J, with 26 bases in between. This CDR3 has 18 residues. The CDR3 bases are TGCGCCAGCAGCCAGGATTACGGGTCCGGACACATCCCTAAGCCCCAGCATTTT. It specifies CASSQDYGSGHIPKPQHF.

J is TRBJ2-3 and V is TRBV28; D is perhaps TRBD2 (6 bases). The CDR3 extends over 13 amino acids. Trimming took off 11 bases at V and 6 bases at J, with 18 bases between the two ends. Germline CDR1 and CDR2: MDHEN and SYDVKM. The CDR3 loop is CASRGVQGDTQYF. DNA for the CDR3: TGTGCCTCGCGCGGGGTCCAAGGGGATACGCAGTATTTT.

This chain connects TRBV28 to TRBJ1-5; no clear D. The CDR3 has 21 residues. V lost 9 bases and J lost 3, with 36 bases in between. Germline V gene lookup returns CDR1 MDHEN and CDR2 SYDVKM. Here the CDR3 reads CARPCPPQPPTSARINQPQHF. The CDR3, as DNA: TGTGCCAGACCATGCCCCCCCCAACCCCCGACATCCGCTCGAATCAATCAGCCCCAGCATTTT.

V is TRBV7-2 and J is TRBJ1-1; possible D gene TRBD1, 5 bases. The CDR3 length is 14 residues. Germline lookup yields CDR1 SGHTA and CDR2 FQGNSA. V was clipped by 5 bases and J by 7 bases, with 17 bases between them. The CDR3 sequence is CASSPGTFGDEAFF. The DNA for the CDR3 is TGTGCCAGCAGCCCCGGGACTTTCGGGGATGAAGCTTTCTTT.

V usage is TRBV18 and J usage is TRBJ1-2; maybe TRBD1 (6 bases). Germline loops: CDR1 KGHSH, CDR2 LQKENI. V was clipped by 6 bases and J by 4 bases, with 21 bases between them. This CDR3 spans 16 amino acids. The CDR3 DNA reads TGTGCCAGCTCTCCTGGGGGCGCTTCTTACGTCTATGGCTACACCTTC. Protein product: CASSPGGASYVYGYTF.

J is TRBJ2-2 and V is TRBV14; no clear D gene. This CDR3 is 13 amino acids long. V was shortened by 4 bases and J by 8 bases, with 11 bases between the two germline ends. The V gene's germline CDR1 is SGHDN and CDR2 FVKESK. The CDR3 reads CASSPGPIGELFF. The CDR3 nucleotides are TGTGCCAGCAGCCCAGGCCCAATTGGGGAGCTGTTTTTT.